The 20 T cell receptor beta chains listed next were all sequenced from one sample in a study of T cells in Graves' hyperthyroidism and ophthalmopathy. Amplified TCR beta CDR3 regions came from RNA transcripts. The TCR CDR3 was amplified in a first-round RT-PCR using the HTBI primer set. TCRdb recomputed calls from the multiplex PCR reads with MiXCR, one row per CDR3 protein. The table includes around 280,000 distinct CDR3 sequences, roughly an eighth detected once. Sample: blood. The receptors here all came from a woman aged 35 to 49 with Graves' hyperthyroidism.

This clonotype was detected a few times. The chain combines TRBV4-1 with TRBJ2-3; D remains unclear. This CDR3 region has 14 residues. V lost 3 bases to trimming and J lost 2 bases, with 9 bases between them. CDR1 is MGHRA and CDR2 is YSYEKL in the germline V gene. CDR3 nucleotide sequence: TGCGCCAGCAGCCACCCCCCAGCCACAGATACGCAGTATTTT. Encoded protein: CASSHPPATDTQYF.

In its sample, this clonotype was seen many times. The chain recombines TRBV10-3 with TRBJ2-7; 13 bases map to TRBD2. Germline CDR1 ENHRY, CDR2 SYGVKD. Trimming at V came to 11 bases and at J to 4 bases, leaving 11 bases not matched to a gene. The CDR3 runs 15 residues. The CDR3 loop is CAAGGTSGISYEQYF. The CDR3 DNA reads TGTGCCGCCGGGGGGACTAGCGGGATAAGTTACGAGCAGTACTTC.

This clonotype has just a few counts. Here the CDR3 DNA reads TGTGCCAGCAGTGAACGGGGGTTCGGCGGGGAGCTGTTTTTT. Its translation: CASSERGFGGELFF. The chain couples TRBV6-1 to TRBJ2-2; TRBD2 is a possible D gene (6 bases). Germline assignment: CDR1 MNHNS and CDR2 SASEGT. The CDR3 spans 14 residues. V was cut by 2 bases and J by 7 bases, with 11 bases left in between.

As to this clonotype: A much larger clonotype is one base distant, so this may be a read error. V usage is TRBV28 and J usage is TRBJ1-6; no reliable D call. The V end was cut by 3 bases, the J end by 2 bases, with 14 bases between. CDR1 is MDHEN, CDR2 SYDVKM, per germline. The CDR3 extends over 17 amino acids. The CDR3 region has the DNA TGTGCCAGCAGTTTGGAGACAAGGAGCCCCTATAATTCACCCCTCCACTTT. This sequence encodes CASSLETRSPYNSPLHF.

This clonotype showed up just a few times. V is TRBV6-2 or TRBV6-3 and J is TRBJ1-6, with D possibly being TRBD1 (5 bases). V lost 2 bases and J 6 bases, leaving 23 bases between the germline ends. The length of the CDR3 is 19 residues. Germline assignment: CDR1 MNHEY and CDR2 SVGEGT. CDR3: CASSYGGVGLGSLNSPLHF. CDR3 nucleotide sequence: TGTGCCAGCAGTTACGGGGGAGTAGGGCTCGGGAGCCTTAATTCACCCCTCCACTTT.

This clonotype has at least ten counts. The chain uses TRBV7-2 and TRBJ2-1; 12 positions agree with TRBD1. The germline CDR1 and CDR2 sequences are SGHTA and FQGNSA. The V segment lost 5 bases and the J segment 5 bases; nucleotides outside the gene matches: 4. This CDR3 region has 15 residues. The CDR3: CASSRGQGANNEQFF. CDR3 coding DNA: TGTGCCAGCAGCCGGGGACAGGGGGCAAACAATGAGCAGTTCTTC.

This clonotype came up many times. The chain recombines TRBV20-1 with TRBJ1-2; 7 bases agree with TRBD1. The CDR3 consists of 14 residues. CDR1 is DFQATT, CDR2 SNEGSKA, per germline (reference sequence). J lost 2 bases, V lost 5 bases, and 8 bases had no gene match. CDR3 in DNA: TGCAGTGCTCCACTTAGGGGGCGCAACTATGGCTACACCTTC. Translated, it gives CSAPLRGRNYGYTF.

This clonotype was seen only a few times. The chain is built from TRBV6-1 and TRBJ1-1; D gene uncertain. This CDR3 region has 15 residues. CDR1 MNHNS and CDR2 SASEGT come from the germline V gene. V shed 7 bases and J shed 1 base, with 16 bases lying between them. The chain's CDR3 is CASTNPHRENTEAFF. CDR3 sequence (DNA): TGTGCCAGCACCAATCCCCATCGGGAGAACACTGAAGCTTTCTTT.

For this clonotype: Possible read error: a much larger clone is one base away. The J gene is TRBJ2-7, the V gene TRBV4-2; the D is unclear. Germline values: CDR1 LGHNA, CDR2 YNFKEQ. The ends were cut back, 3 bases at V and 4 bases at J, with 10 bases in the middle. The CDR3 consists of 13 residues. CDR3 DNA: TGTGCCAGCAGCCAGACCCCACGGTACGAGCAGTACTTC. Amino acids: CASSQTPRYEQYF.

V gene TRBV7-2 combines with J gene TRBJ2-2; perhaps TRBD2 as D (6 bases). This CDR3 spans 14 amino acids. V lost 4 bases to trimming and J lost 3 bases, with 9 bases between them. Germline V gene data show CDR1 as SGHTA and CDR2 as FQGNSA. The CDR3 DNA is TGTGCCAGCAGCTCTAGCGCGTACACCGGGGAGCTGTTTTTT. Amino acid sequence: CASSSSAYTGELFF. Full variable domain (remainder filled in from reference TRBV7-2 and TRBJ2-2): GAGVSQSPSNKVTEKGKDVELRCDPISGHTALYWYRQSLGQGLEFLIYFQGNSAPDKSGLPSDRFSAERTGGSVSTLTIQRTQQEDSAVYLCASSSSAYTGELFFGEGSRLTVL.

The CDR3 spells CASTRGATNEKLFF. The CDR3 DNA follows: TGTGCCAGTACGAGGGGTGCAACTAATGAAAAACTGTTTTTT. The rearrangement joins TRBV19 to TRBJ1-4; D is perhaps TRBD1 (5 bases). Trimming removed 7 bases from V and 0 bases from J, with 9 bases in between. The V gene's germline CDR1 is LNHDA and CDR2 SQIVND (reference sequence). This CDR3 contains 14 residues.

This clonotype has only a few counts. The chain combines TRBV19 with TRBJ2-1, with 7 bases matching TRBD1. The germline V gene has CDR1 LNHDA and CDR2 SQIVND (reference sequence). Trimming at V came to 6 bases and at J to 6 bases, leaving 17 bases not matched to a gene. This CDR3 contains 17 residues. The CDR3 DNA reads TGTGCCAGTAGCCTTCCCGGGACAGCCCCCCCGTTCAATGAGCAGTTCTTC. This encodes CASSLPGTAPPFNEQFF.

The chain couples TRBV19 to TRBJ1-1; weak D call: TRBD1 (6 bases). There are 15 residues in the CDR3. Germline V gives CDR1 LNHDA, CDR2 SQIVND (reference sequence). V shed 2 bases and J shed 4 bases, with 14 bases lying between them. CDR3 sequence: CASSIQGKGGTEAFF. In DNA, the CDR3 is TGTGCCAGTAGTATACAAGGGAAGGGGGGCACTGAAGCTTTCTTT.

Many counts were recorded for this clonotype. V and J are TRBV6-1 and TRBJ2-3, with 9 bases fitting TRBD1. CDR3 length: 13 amino acids. Losses at the gene ends were 6 bases for V and 4 bases for J; bases not matched to a gene: 2. Looked up from germline, CDR1 is MNHNS and CDR2 is SASEGT. CDR3 nucleotides: TGTGCCAGCAGGAGGACAGGGGCAGATACGCAGTATTTT. Translated, it gives CASRRTGADTQYF.

This clonotype was detected ten times or more. This chain uses TRBV20-1 with TRBJ2-1; 8 nucleotides agree with TRBD2. The CDR3 has 14 amino acids. Germline V gene sequence: CDR1 DFQATT, CDR2 SNEGSKA (reference sequence). The V and J ends lost 5 bases and 0 bases, in that order; junction bases with no gene match: 3. CDR3 DNA: TGCAGTGCTTCCAGCGGGAGCTCCTACAATGAGCAGTTCTTC. Encoded protein: CSASSGSSYNEQFF.

The chain combines TRBV13 with TRBJ2-3, with a tentative D call TRBD1 (6 bases). Trimming removed 4 bases from V and 0 bases from J, with 14 bases in between. The germline gives CDR1 PRHDT, CDR2 FYEKMQ (reference sequence). CDR3 length: 16 residues. CDR3 bases: TGTGCCAGCAGCTCCCGGGACATCTCTAGCACAGATACGCAGTATTTT. This sequence encodes CASSSRDISSTDTQYF.

At least ten counts were recorded for this clonotype. The chain uses TRBV30 and TRBJ2-1; tentative D call: TRBD1 (6 bases). Germline values: CDR1 GTSNPN, CDR2 SVGIG (reference sequence). This CDR3 is built from 15 residues. Trimming stripped 4 bases from V and 4 bases from J, with 17 bases between. CDR3 in DNA: TGTGCCTGGAACCGACAGGCAGGTCGGTACAATGAGCAGTTCTTC. It translates to CAWNRQAGRYNEQFF.

This clonotype has at least ten counts. The J gene is TRBJ2-3, the V gene TRBV24-1; a possible D gene is TRBD1 (6 bases). Germline CDR1 is KGHDR and CDR2 is SFDVKD. The CDR3 contains 18 residues. V was cut by 3 bases and J by 1 base, with 19 bases left in between. The CDR3 is CATSDPLSGQGRTDTQYF. CDR3 nucleotide sequence: TGTGCCACCAGTGATCCCCTTTCTGGGCAGGGGCGCACAGATACGCAGTATTTT.

This clonotype occurred many times. The chain is built from TRBV5-8 and TRBJ2-5, with D perhaps TRBD1 or TRBD2 (5 bases each). This CDR3 spans 14 amino acids. V shed 0 bases and J shed 5 bases, with 11 bases lying between them. The V gene's germline CDR1 is SGHTS and CDR2 YDEGEE. CDR3 sequence reads: CASSLELGTETQYF. The CDR3 DNA is TGTGCCAGCAGCTTGGAGCTAGGGACCGAGACCCAGTACTTC.

To note about this clonotype: Compared with germline, one end of the junction differs, possibly owing to a read error. The J gene is TRBJ1-2, the V gene TRBV6-1; D unresolved. CDR3 length: 13 residues. CDR1 is MNHNS, CDR2 SASEGT, per germline. The DNA for the CDR3 is TGTGCCAGCAAATTGACGAGGAACTATGCCTACACCTTC. It encodes CASKLTRNYAYTF.